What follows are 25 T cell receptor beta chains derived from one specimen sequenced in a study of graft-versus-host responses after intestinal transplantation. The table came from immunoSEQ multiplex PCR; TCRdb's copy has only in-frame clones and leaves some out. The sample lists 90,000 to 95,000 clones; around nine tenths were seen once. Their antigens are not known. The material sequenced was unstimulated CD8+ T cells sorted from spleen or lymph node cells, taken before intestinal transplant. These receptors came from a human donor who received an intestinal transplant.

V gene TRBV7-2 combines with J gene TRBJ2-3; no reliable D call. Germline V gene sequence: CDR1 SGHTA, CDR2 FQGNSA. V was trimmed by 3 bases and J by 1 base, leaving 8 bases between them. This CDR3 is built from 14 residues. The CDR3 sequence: CASSFFRGTDTQYF. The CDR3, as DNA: TGTGCCAGCAGCTTCTTCCGGGGCACAGATACGCAGTATTTT.

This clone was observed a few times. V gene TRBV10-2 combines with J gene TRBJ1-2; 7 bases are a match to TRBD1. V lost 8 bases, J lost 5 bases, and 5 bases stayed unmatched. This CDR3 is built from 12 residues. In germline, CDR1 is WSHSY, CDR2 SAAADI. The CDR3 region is CASGGTAYGYTF. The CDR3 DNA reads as TGCGCCAGCGGCGGGACAGCGTATGGCTACACCTTC.

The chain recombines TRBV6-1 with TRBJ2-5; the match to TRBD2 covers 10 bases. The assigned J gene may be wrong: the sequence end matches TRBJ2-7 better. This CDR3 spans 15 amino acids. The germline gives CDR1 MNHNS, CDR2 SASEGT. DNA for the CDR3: TGTGCCAGCAGTGAAGCACTAGCGGGGTTTTACGAGCAGTACTTC. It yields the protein CASSEALAGFYEQYF.

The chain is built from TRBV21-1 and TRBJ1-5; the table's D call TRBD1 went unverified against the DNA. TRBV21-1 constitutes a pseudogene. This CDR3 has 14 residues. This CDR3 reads CASVDRKRDQPQHF. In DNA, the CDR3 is TGTGCCAGCGTCGACAGAAAAAGGGATCAGCCCCAGCATTTT.

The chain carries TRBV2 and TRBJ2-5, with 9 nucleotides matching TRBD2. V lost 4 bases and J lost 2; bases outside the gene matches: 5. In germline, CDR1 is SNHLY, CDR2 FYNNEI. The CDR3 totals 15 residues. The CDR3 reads CASSGTSAPQETQYF. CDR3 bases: TGTGCCAGCAGTGGGACTAGCGCCCCGCAAGAGACCCAGTACTTC.

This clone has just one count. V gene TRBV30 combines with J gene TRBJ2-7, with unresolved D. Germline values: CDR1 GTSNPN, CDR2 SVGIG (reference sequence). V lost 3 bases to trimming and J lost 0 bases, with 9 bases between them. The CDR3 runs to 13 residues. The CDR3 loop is CAWRGSSSYEQYF. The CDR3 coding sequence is TGTGCCTGGAGGGGTTCCTCCTCCTACGAGCAGTACTTC.

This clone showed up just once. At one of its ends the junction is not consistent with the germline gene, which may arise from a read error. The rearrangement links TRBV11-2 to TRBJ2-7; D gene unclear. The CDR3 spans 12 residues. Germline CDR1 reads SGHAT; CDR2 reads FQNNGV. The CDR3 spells CASSSVQPTKAF. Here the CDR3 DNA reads TGTGCCAGCAGTTCGGTACAGCCTACAAAGGCGTTC.

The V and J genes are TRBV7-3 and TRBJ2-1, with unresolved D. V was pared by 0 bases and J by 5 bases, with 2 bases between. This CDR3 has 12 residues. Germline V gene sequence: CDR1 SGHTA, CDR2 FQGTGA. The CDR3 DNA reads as TGTGCCAGCAGCTTAACCGACAATGAGCAGTTCTTC. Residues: CASSLTDNEQFF.

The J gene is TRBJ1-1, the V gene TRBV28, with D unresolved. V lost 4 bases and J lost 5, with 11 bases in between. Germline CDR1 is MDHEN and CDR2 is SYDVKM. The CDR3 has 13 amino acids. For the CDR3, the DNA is TGTGCCAGCAGTTATTATACCCTAACTGAAGCTTTCTTT. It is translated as CASSYYTLTEAFF.

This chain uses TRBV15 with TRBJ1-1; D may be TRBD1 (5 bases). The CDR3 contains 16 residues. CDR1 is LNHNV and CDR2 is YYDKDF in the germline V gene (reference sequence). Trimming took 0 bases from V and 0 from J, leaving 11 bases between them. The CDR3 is CATSRDRVSLNTEAFF. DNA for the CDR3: TGTGCCACCAGCAGAGACAGGGTGTCACTGAACACTGAAGCTTTCTTT.

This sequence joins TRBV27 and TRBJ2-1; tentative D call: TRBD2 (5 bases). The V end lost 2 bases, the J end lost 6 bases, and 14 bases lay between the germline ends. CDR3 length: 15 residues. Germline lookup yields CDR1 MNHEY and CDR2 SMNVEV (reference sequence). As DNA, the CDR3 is TGTGCCAGCAGTTTAGAAGCGGCCACTACCAATGAGCAGTTCTTC. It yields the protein CASSLEAATTNEQFF.

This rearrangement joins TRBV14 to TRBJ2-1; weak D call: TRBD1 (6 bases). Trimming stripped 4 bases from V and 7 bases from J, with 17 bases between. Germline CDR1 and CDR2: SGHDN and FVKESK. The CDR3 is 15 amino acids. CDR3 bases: TGTGCCAGCAGCCCTTACTTGCTACAGGGTAATGAGCAGTTCTTC. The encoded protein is CASSPYLLQGNEQFF.

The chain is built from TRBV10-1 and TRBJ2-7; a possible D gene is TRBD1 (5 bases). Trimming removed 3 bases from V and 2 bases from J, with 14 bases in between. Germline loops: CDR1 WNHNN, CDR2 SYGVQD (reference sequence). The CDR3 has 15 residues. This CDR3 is CASSDGGAVPYEQYF. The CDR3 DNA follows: TGCGCCAGCAGTGACGGTGGGGCAGTTCCCTACGAGCAGTACTTC.

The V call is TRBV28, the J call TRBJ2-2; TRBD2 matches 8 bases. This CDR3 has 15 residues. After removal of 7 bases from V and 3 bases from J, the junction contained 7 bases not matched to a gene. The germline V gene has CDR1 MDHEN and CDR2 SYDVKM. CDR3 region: CASKTTSVYTGELFF. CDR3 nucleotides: TGTGCCAGCAAAACGACTAGCGTCTACACCGGGGAGCTGTTTTTT.

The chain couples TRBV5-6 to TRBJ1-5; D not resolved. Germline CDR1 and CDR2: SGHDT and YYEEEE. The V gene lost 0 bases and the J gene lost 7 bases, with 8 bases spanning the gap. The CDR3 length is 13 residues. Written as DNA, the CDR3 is TGTGCCAGCAGCTTGGGTAGTGGCCAGCCCCAGCATTTT. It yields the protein CASSLGSGQPQHF. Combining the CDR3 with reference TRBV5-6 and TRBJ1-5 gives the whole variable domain DAGVTQSPTHLIKTRGQQVTLRCSPKSGHDTVSWYQQALGQGPQFIFQYYEEEERQRGNFPDRFSGHQFPNYSSELNVNALLLGDSALYLCASSLGSGQPQHFGDGTRLSIL.

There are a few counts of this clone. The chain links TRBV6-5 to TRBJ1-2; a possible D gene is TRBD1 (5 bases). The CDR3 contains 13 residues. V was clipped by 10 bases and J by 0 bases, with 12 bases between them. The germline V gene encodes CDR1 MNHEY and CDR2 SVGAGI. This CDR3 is CATWDGTNYGYTF. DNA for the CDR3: TGTGCCACCTGGGACGGAACTAACTATGGCTACACCTTC.

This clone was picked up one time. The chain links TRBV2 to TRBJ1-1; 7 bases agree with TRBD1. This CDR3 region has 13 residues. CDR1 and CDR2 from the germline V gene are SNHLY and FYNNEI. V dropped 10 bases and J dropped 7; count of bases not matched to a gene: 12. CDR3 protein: CANEGQEKIEAFF. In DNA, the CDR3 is TGTGCCAACGAAGGACAGGAGAAGATTGAAGCTTTCTTT. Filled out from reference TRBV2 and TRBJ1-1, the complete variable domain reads EPEVTQTPSHQVTQMGQEVILRCVPISNHLYFYWYRQILGQKVEFLVSFYNNEISEKSEIFDDQFSVERPDGSNFTLKIRSTKLEDSAMYFCANEGQEKIEAFFGQGTRLTVV.

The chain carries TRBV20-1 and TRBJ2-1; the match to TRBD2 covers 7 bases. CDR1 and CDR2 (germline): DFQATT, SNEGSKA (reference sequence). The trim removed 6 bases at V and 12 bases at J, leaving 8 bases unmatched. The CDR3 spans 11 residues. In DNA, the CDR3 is TGCAGTGCAGTACTAGCGTCGTGGCAGTTCTTC. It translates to CSAVLASWQFF.

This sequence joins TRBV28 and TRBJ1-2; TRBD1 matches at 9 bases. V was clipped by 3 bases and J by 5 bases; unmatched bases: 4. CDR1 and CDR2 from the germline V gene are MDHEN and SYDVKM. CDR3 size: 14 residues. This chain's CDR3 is CASSFGTGLYGYTF. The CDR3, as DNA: TGTGCCAGCAGTTTTGGGACAGGGCTTTATGGCTACACCTTC.

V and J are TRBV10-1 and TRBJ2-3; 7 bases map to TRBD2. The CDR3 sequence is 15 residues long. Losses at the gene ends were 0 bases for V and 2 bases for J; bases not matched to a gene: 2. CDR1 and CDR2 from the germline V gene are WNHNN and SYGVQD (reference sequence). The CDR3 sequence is CASSESAGDTDTQYF. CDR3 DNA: TGCGCCAGCAGTGAGTCGGCGGGAGACACAGATACGCAGTATTTT.

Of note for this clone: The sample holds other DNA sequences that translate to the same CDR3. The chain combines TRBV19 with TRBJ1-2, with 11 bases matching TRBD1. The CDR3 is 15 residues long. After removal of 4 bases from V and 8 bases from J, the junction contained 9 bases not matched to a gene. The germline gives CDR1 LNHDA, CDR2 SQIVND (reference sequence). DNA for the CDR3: TGTGCCAGTAGTAAGGGGGGACAGGGGGAAAACGGCTACACCTTC. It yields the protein CASSKGGQGENGYTF.

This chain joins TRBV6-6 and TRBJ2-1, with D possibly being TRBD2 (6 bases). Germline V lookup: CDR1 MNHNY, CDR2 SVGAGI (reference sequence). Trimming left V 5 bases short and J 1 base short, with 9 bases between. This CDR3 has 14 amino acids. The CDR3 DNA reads TGTGCCAGCAGTCCGCGGGGATCCTACAATGAGCAGTTCTTC. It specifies CASSPRGSYNEQFF.

The CDR3 region has the DNA TGTGCCAGCAGCGAGGGAGTTGGGCAGAGCTCCTACGAGCAGTACTTC. As protein: CASSEGVGQSSYEQYF. The chain uses TRBV9 and TRBJ2-7, with D possibly being TRBD2 (5 bases). CDR1 and CDR2 from the germline V gene are SGDLS and YYNGEE. The length of the CDR3 is 16 residues. V lost 3 bases and J lost 0, with 16 bases in between.

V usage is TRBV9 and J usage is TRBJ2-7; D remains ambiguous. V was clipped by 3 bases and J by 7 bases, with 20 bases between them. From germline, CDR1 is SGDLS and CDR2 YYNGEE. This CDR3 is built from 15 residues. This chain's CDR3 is CASSALGNGWEEQYF. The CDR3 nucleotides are TGTGCCAGCAGCGCCCTGGGCAATGGATGGGAAGAGCAGTACTTC.

The CDR3 here is CASRRGLGTEAFF. The CDR3 bases are TGTGCCAGCAGAAGAGGGCTGGGGACTGAAGCTTTCTTT. This chain uses TRBV9 with TRBJ1-1; no firm D call. This CDR3 contains 13 residues. The V end was cut by 5 bases, the J end by 5 bases, with 13 bases between. Germline V gene sequence: CDR1 SGDLS, CDR2 YYNGEE.